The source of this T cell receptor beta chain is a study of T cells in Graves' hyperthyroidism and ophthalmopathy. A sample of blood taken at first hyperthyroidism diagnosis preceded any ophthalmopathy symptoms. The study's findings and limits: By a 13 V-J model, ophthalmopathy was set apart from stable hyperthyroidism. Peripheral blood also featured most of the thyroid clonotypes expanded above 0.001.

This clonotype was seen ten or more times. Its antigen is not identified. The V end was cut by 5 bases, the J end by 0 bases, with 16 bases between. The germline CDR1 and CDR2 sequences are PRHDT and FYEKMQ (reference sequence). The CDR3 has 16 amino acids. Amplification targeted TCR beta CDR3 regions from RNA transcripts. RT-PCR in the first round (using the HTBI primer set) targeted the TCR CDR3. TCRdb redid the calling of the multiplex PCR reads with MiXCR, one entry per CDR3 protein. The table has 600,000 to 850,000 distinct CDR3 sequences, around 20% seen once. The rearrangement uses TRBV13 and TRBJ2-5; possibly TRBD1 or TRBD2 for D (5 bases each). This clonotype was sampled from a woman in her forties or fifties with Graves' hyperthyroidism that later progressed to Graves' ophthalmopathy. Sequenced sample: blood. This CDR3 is CASSLPTPGHQETQYF. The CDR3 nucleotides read TGTGCCAGCAGCCTACCCACTCCGGGACACCAAGAGACCCAGTACTTC.